This T cell receptor beta chain was captured in a study of cytomegalovirus exposure and HLA in healthy donors. Study observations and caveats: The study labeled roughly 160 TCR beta chains cytomegalovirus-associated. High specificity and sensitivity for cytomegalovirus status were reported for the classifier.

The CDR3 consists of 13 residues. Trimming removed 1 base at V and 12 bases at J, with 13 bases between. Germline loops: CDR1 LGHNA, CDR2 YSLEER. Details on this clone: Its antigen is unidentified.

Using immunoSEQ multiplex PCR, the repertoire was profiled, and TCRdb retains in-frame clones only, with some absent. Of around 120,000 clones in the sample, roughly 89% were seen once. The V call is TRBV4-3, the J call TRBJ2-1; D is perhaps TRBD1 (5 bases). The source is a young woman in good health and CMV-seronegative. Sample: PBMCs. CDR3 DNA: TGCGCCAGCAGCCAAGTTCAGGGTCGAGTGCAGTTCTTC. As protein: CASSQVQGRVQFF.